What follows is one T cell receptor beta chain and its context. This clone has just a few counts. Its specific antigen is unknown. Qualities for individual bases were not recorded, and no much larger clone is one base off. The trial excluded patients who had a history of autoimmune disease or who were on systemic immunosuppression. Peripheral blood for TCR sequencing was collected from all dose cohorts at baseline, on cycle 4 day 1, and on cycle 7 day 1. Samples came from an open-label, multicenter, first-in-human phase I dose-escalation trial of ivuxolimab. Adults with locally advanced or metastatic head and neck squamous cell, hepatocellular, melanoma or renal cell carcinoma were enrolled in the trial. CD4+ and CD8+ T cells were sorted separately from peripheral blood before TCR sequencing. Between the V and J ends, shortened by 5 bases and 7 bases respectively, the junction contains 14 bases. From the cysteine up to the phenylalanine, the CDR3 has a length of 13 residues. The kept DNA is CDR3 alone, 39 bases in frame from the first base. Via the germline V gene, CDR1 is SGHVS and CDR2 FQNEAQ.

These data are taken from a study of OX40 agonist ivuxolimab in advanced cancers. Background for the entire study: The costimulatory receptor OX40 (CD134) was targeted by ivuxolimab, a fully human IgG2 agonistic monoclonal antibody. Intravenous ivuxolimab was administered to patients every 2 weeks at six dose levels: 0.01, 0.1, 0.3, 1.5, 3 and 10 mg/kg. Of the approximately 50 patients in dose escalation, about 20 had hepatocellular carcinoma, some 15 had melanoma, 9 had renal cell carcinoma and 9 had head and neck cancer. In the dose-escalation cohort, around four fifths of patients were male, and the mean age was 60 years with a range of roughly 20 to 85. Patients were allowed to have had prior anti-PD-1, anti-PD-L1 or anti-CTLA-4 therapy, and approximately 37% of the dose-escalation patients had been treated with checkpoint inhibitors. Partial responses were achieved by three dose-escalation patients, of whom one had hepatocellular carcinoma and two had cutaneous melanoma. The point of sequencing TCRbeta in the periphery was to test whether ivuxolimab changed TCR sequence diversity and drove clonal T-cell expansion. The monotherapy dose-escalation portion (N of about 50 patients) of the phase I ivuxolimab trial is reported in the paper.

Genomic DNA was extracted from sorted cells for sequencing of the TCRbeta CDR3 region. The immunoSEQ Assay was used for sequencing of TCRbeta CDR3 regions. The clones in this table, taken by TCRdb from immuneACCESS, are in-frame only. Not every clone is retained; where verified, under half of the shortfall comes from an unresolved V gene, and the cause of the rest is unknown. For this sample the table gives about 100,000 clones, of which around 89% were detected only once. Approximately 0.16% of the sample lies in the top ten. The full study reports these points: At doses of 0.1 to 3.0 mg/kg, clonal expansion of both CD4+ and CD8+ blood T cells was observed from baseline to week 6. After ivuxolimab, expanded clones were on average more numerous among CD8+ T cells than among CD4+ T cells. Antigen specificity was not determined for the clonally expanded peripheral T cells. Partial responders in the 0.1-3.0 mg/kg groups had among the lowest normalized peripheral clonal expansion, especially among CD8+ T cells. Low levels of normalized T-cell clonal expansion were also seen in some patients who did not respond.

This TCR was sampled from an adult with an advanced solid tumor such as melanoma, head and neck, liver or kidney cancer. This specimen consisted of CD4+ or CD8+ T cells sorted from blood, obtained in a trial of the OX40 agonist ivuxolimab. The V and J segments used are TRBV7-8 and TRBJ1-1; matching of 5 bases hints at TRBD1 as the D gene. At the DNA level, the sequence is TGTGCCAGCAGCCCAGCGGCAGGGATTGAAGCTTTCTTT. The encoded protein is CASSPAAGIEAFF.